This TCR beta chain was captured by sequencing in a study of response to subunit inactivated influenza vaccine. Overall study findings and caveats: Each seasonal influenza vaccination recruits few new T cells, the authors suggested.

The CDR3 length is 14 residues. V lost 2 bases and J 7 bases, leaving 12 bases between the germline ends. Germline CDR1 reads WNHNN; CDR2 reads SYGVQD (reference sequence). This clonotype came up a few times. Its antigen is undetermined. TCRdb reprocessed the RT-PCR reads with MiXCR, giving one entry per CDR3 protein. The sample shows under 550,000 distinct CDR3 sequences, 7.5% to 8.5% of them seen only once. The sample in question was PBMCs from blood, obtained around 25 months after vaccination. The source of this sequence is a man aged 50 to 75 who received an inactivated influenza vaccine. The chain couples TRBV10-1 to TRBJ2-1, with D possibly being TRBD1 (6 bases). The CDR3 here is CASSEDRMANEQFF. The CDR3 nucleotides are TGCGCCAGCAGTGAGGACAGGATGGCTAATGAGCAGTTCTTC.